A selection of T cell receptor beta chains follows, all from one sample in a study of blood T cell repertoires in COVID-19. Data came from immunoSEQ multiplex PCR; TCRdb stores just in-frame clones and leaves some out. The table lists around 620,000 clones, approximately 90% of them singletons, with under 0.3% in the top ten. Sequencing was carried out using peripheral blood. The receptor set was obtained from a woman aged 18-30 years with acute or convalescent COVID-19. CDR3s leave out the opening cysteine and the closing phenylalanine or tryptophan.

v_gene	j_gene	CDR3aa
TRBV7-2	TRBJ1-2	ASIIGRVDYGYT
TRBV24-1	TRBJ2-7	ATSSGGTGKFEQY
TRBV30	TRBJ1-2	AWTTLSPYGYT
TRBV15	TRBJ2-2	ATEPDRIRMNTGELF
TRBV19	TRBJ1-5	ASSMGSNQPQH
TRBV6-2/TRBV6-3	TRBJ1-2	ASSYSRDSFYGYT
TRBV7-9	TRBJ1-2	ASSLMGHGYT
TRBV6-6	TRBJ1-5	ASSTQVRPQH
TRBV19	TRBJ1-2	ASAPDSNYGYT
TRBV15	TRBJ2-7	ATSRDLEYSSYEQY
TRBV18	TRBJ1-4	ASSPESLDVLF
TRBV7-9	TRBJ1-6	ASSLESRNSPLH
TRBV18	TRBJ2-7	ASSPSAGGAYEQY
TRBV5-1	TRBJ1-6	ASSLTVKELNSPLH
TRBV6-5	TRBJ1-6	ASSGQGNYNSPLH
TRBV29-1	TRBJ1-2	SAVEGAKYT
TRBV9	TRBJ2-3	ASSVARGGDSTQY
TRBV12-5	TRBJ1-5	ASGLDRIKTNQPQH
TRBV29-1	TRBJ1-6	SVRTGTGNSPLH
TRBV27	TRBJ2-7	ASRHRGSRSYEQY
TRBV6-5	TRBJ2-4	ASMRTSGGGNIQY
TRBV28	TRBJ1-1	ASSELTDGVNTEAF
TRBV6-5	TRBJ2-7	ASSYSSRSYEQY
TRBV7-9	TRBJ2-7	ASSRGTVSYEQY
TRBV30	TRBJ1-1	AWSVWGNTEAF
TRBV27	TRBJ2-1	ASSFGVHEQF
TRBV12-3/TRBV12-4	TRBJ1-2	ATLGDGYT